This entry describes one T cell receptor beta chain. Here immunoSEQ multiplex PCR was the method, and the copy in TCRdb shows in-frame clones only, minus some. The sample has roughly 350,000 clones, 88% seen once. The sample comes from a study of blood T cell repertoires in COVID-19. V was cut by 0 bases and J by 3 bases, with 12 bases left in between. This CDR3 comprises 15 residues. Germline CDR1 reads SGHRS; CDR2 reads YFSETQ. The TCR sequence derives from a woman aged 50 to 65 with active or convalescent COVID-19. The chain has TRBV5-1 and TRBJ1-1; tentative D call: TRBD1 (6 bases). Material for sequencing was peripheral blood. In nucleotides, the CDR3 is TGCGCCAGCAGCTTGGGACAGGTTCGAGACACTGAAGCTTTCTTT. This translates into CASSLGQVRDTEAFF.